This T cell receptor beta chain stems from a study of Graves' ophthalmopathy and Graves' hyperthyroidism. Findings and limits, study-wide: Using a 13-signature model, the authors split ophthalmopathy from stable hyperthyroidism, with about 90% sensitivity and about 80% specificity.

At least ten counts were recorded for this clonotype. Its target is not known. Germline V gene lookup returns CDR1 MNHNS and CDR2 SASEGT. The length of the CDR3 is 16 residues. Trimming removed 6 bases from V and 6 bases from J, with 20 bases in between. The sequenced template was RNA, covering the TCR beta CDR3 region. A first-round RT-PCR used HTBI primers, followed by a second-round multiplex PCR. TCRdb independently ran MiXCR on the multiplex PCR reads; one entry per CDR3 protein. The sample holds fewer than 600,000 distinct CDR3 sequences, 13% to 15% seen once. Sample: blood. V gene TRBV6-1 combines with J gene TRBJ2-2; D unclear. The source of this sequence is a woman in her thirties with Graves' ophthalmopathy. The CDR3 sequence: CASSPMGRGRPGELFF. The CDR3 nucleotides are TGTGCCAGCAGCCCTATGGGTCGTGGAAGGCCCGGGGAGCTGTTTTTT.